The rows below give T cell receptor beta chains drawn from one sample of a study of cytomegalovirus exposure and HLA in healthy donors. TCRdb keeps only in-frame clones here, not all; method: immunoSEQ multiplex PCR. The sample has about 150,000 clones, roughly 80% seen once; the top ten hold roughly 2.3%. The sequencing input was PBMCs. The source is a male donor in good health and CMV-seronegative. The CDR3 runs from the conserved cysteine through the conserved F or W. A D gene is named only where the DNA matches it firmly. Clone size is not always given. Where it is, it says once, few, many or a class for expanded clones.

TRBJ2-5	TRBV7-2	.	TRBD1	TGTGCCAGCAGCTTAGCCTTTGGGACAGGGCAAGAGACCCAGTACTTC	CASSLAFGTGQETQYF
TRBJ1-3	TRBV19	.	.	TGTGGGAGCGGTGCAACCTCTGGAAACACCATATATTTT	CGSGATSGNTIYF
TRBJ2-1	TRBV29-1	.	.	TGCAGCGTTGGAGGACTCTACAATGAGCAGTTCTTC	CSVGGLYNEQFF
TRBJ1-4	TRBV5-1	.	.	TGCGCCAGCAGCTTGGAGGGGGCAACTAATGAAAAACTGTTTTTT	CASSLEGATNEKLFF
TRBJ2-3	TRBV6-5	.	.	TGTGCCAGCAGACAGGGAAGCACAGATACGCAGTATTTT	CASRQGSTDTQYF
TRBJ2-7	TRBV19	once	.	TGTGCCAGTAGTATAAGCAGCGTAAGCTCCTACGAGCAGTACTTC	CASSISSVSSYEQYF
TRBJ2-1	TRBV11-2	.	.	TGTGCCAGCAGCTTAGAACACCCATACAATGAGCAGTTCTTC	CASSLEHPYNEQFF
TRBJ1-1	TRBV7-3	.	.	TGTGCCAGCAGCTTAACGAGGCAAAGTGAAGCTTTCTTT	CASSLTRQSEAFF
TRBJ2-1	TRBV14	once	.	TGTGCCAGCAGCCAAGTACAAAGATACAATGAGCAGTTCTTC	CASSQVQRYNEQFF
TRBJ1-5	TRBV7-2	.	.	TGTGCCAGCAGCTTATCGAATCAGCCCCAGCATTTT	CASSLSNQPQHF